The 19 T cell receptor beta chains below come from one sample, sequenced in a study of cytomegalovirus exposure and HLA in healthy donors. PCR amplification relied on 60 Vbeta primers (plus 13 Jbeta primers). The data were produced by immunoSEQ multiplex PCR, yet TCRdb's version contains in-frame clones alone and is incomplete. The sample carries some 200,000 clones, over 75% recorded once. The sequenced material came from PBMCs. These TCRs come from a woman aged 25 to 39 in good health and CMV-seronegative.

This clone was counted a few times. The gene calls are TRBV10-3 and TRBJ2-5; perhaps TRBD1 as D (6 bases). The CDR3 is 16 amino acids. Germline loops: CDR1 ENHRY, CDR2 SYGVKD. V gave up 0 bases and J gave up 2 bases, with 13 bases separating them. This CDR3 reads CAISESGWDTQETQYF. The CDR3 bases are TGTGCCATCAGTGAGTCGGGGTGGGACACACAAGAGACCCAGTACTTC.

The gene calls are TRBV9 and TRBJ2-7, with 7 bases matching TRBD1. Germline CDR1 is SGDLS and CDR2 is YYNGEE. Trimming cost V 0 bases and J 5 bases; bases outside gene matches: 5. The CDR3 is made up of 14 amino acids. The CDR3: CASSVGGGINEQYF. The CDR3 DNA reads as TGTGCCAGCAGCGTAGGAGGGGGCATCAACGAGCAGTACTTC.

Notes on this clone: This is likely a read error, given that the CDR3 carries no conserved phenylalanine or tryptophan at its end. The V gene is TRBV5-1, the J gene TRBJ1-1, with 8 bases matching TRBD1. The CDR3 has 13 amino acids. V gave up 4 bases and J gave up 4 bases; unmatched junction bases: 3. Germline V gene data show CDR1 as SGHRS and CDR2 as YFSETQ. The CDR3 DNA follows: TGCGCCAGCAGCGTCGACAGGGGCACTGAAGCTTTCCTT. This codes for CASSVDRGTEAFL.

The chain carries TRBV2 and TRBJ2-1; D is unclear. V was cut by 5 bases and J by 4 bases, with 6 bases left in between. The CDR3 extends over 12 amino acids. Per the germline V gene, CDR1 is SNHLY and CDR2 is FYNNEI. CDR3 coding DNA: TGTGCCAGCAGTTGGCCGTACAATGAGCAGTTCTTC. It is translated as CASSWPYNEQFF. The full variable domain, rest sourced from reference TRBV2 and TRBJ2-1, is EPEVTQTPSHQVTQMGQEVILRCVPISNHLYFYWYRQILGQKVEFLVSFYNNEISEKSEIFDDQFSVERPDGSNFTLKIRSTKLEDSAMYFCASSWPYNEQFFGPGTRLTVL.

This clone has only a few counts. J is TRBJ2-1 and V is TRBV10-3; 8 bases are a match to TRBD2. The V segment lost 5 bases and the J segment 6 bases; nucleotides outside the gene matches: 12. The CDR3 runs 16 residues. Germline V gene lookup returns CDR1 ENHRY and CDR2 SYGVKD. CDR3 loop: CAISSHPGLGGNEQFF. The CDR3 DNA sequence: TGTGCCATCAGTTCCCACCCGGGACTAGGGGGCAATGAGCAGTTCTTC.

The chain uses TRBV6-1 and TRBJ1-2; D ambiguous. The CDR3 is 13 residues long. The V end was cut by 3 bases, the J end by 4 bases, with 9 bases between. CDR1 and CDR2 from the germline V gene are MNHNS and SASEGT. The CDR3 DNA is TGTGCCAGCAGTGAGGCCGTTGTCTATGGCTACACCTTC. It codes for CASSEAVVYGYTF.

The genes are TRBV10-3 and TRBJ2-1; TRBD2 matches 11 bases. Germline loops: CDR1 ENHRY, CDR2 SYGVKD. Trimming removed 5 bases from V and 5 bases from J; junction bases left unmatched: 2. CDR3 length: 14 amino acids. CDR3 region: CAISNSGGDNEQFF. In DNA form, the CDR3 reads TGTGCCATCAGTAATAGCGGGGGGGACAATGAGCAGTTCTTC.

The CDR3 sequence: CASSPTGRETQYF. The CDR3 DNA reads as TGTGCCAGCAGCCCTACCGGGAGGGAGACCCAGTACTTC. V usage is TRBV7-7 and J usage is TRBJ2-5; 7 bases are a match to TRBD2. J gave up 5 bases and V 5 bases, and 5 bases lay outside the gene matches. The germline V gene encodes CDR1 SSHAT and CDR2 FNYEAQ (reference sequence). The CDR3 extends over 13 amino acids.

The chain is built from TRBV19 and TRBJ2-5, with 9 bases that match TRBD2. The CDR3 sequence is 14 residues long. V trimming: 3 bases; J trimming: 6 bases; junction bases outside the gene matches: 5. Germline-derived CDR1 and CDR2 are LNHDA and SQIVND (reference sequence). In nucleotides, the CDR3 is TGTGCCAGTAGTATGGGCGGGAGGGCACAGACCCAGTACTTC. This gives the protein CASSMGGRAQTQYF.

This sequence joins TRBV5-6 and TRBJ2-7; 9 nucleotides match TRBD2. The CDR3 consists of 15 residues. The germline CDR1 and CDR2 sequences are SGHDT and YYEEEE. With V trimmed by 4 bases and J by 1 base, 6 bases remained unmatched. CDR3 DNA sequence: TGTGCCAGCAGCCCCGGACTAGCGTTTTCCTACGAGCAGTACTTC. This encodes CASSPGLAFSYEQYF. The complete variable domain, with remaining parts taken from reference TRBV5-6 and TRBJ2-7, reads DAGVTQSPTHLIKTRGQQVTLRCSPKSGHDTVSWYQQALGQGPQFIFQYYEEEERQRGNFPDRFSGHQFPNYSSELNVNALLLGDSALYLCASSPGLAFSYEQYFGPGTRLTVT.

This chain connects TRBV2 to TRBJ2-1; 8 nucleotides align to TRBD2. The CDR3 totals 15 residues. Germline CDR1 reads SNHLY; CDR2 reads FYNNEI. J lost 1 base, V lost 6 bases, and 5 bases had no gene match. The CDR3 reads CASSLSGSSYNEQFF. DNA for the CDR3: TGTGCCAGCAGCCTGAGCGGGAGTTCCTACAATGAGCAGTTCTTC.

The table lists this clone with a count of one. V usage is TRBV6-4 and J usage is TRBJ2-3; D remains ambiguous. The ends were cut back, 7 bases at V and 10 bases at J, with 9 bases in the middle. CDR3 length: 10 amino acids. Per germline, CDR1 MRHNA and CDR2 SNTAGT. The CDR3 DNA reads as TGTGCCAGCACCCCAGGCTCGCAGTATTTT. Amino acids: CASTPGSQYF.

J is TRBJ2-2 and V is TRBV5-1, with TRBD1 matching over 7 bases. The J segment lost 2 bases and the V segment lost 4 bases, leaving 8 bases of the junction unmatched. Per germline, CDR1 SGHRS and CDR2 YFSETQ. The CDR3 runs 16 residues. The CDR3 DNA is TGCGCCAGCAGCATATCGGGACAGCACAACACCGGGGAGCTGTTTTTT. Its translation is CASSISGQHNTGELFF.

The V gene is TRBV9, the J gene TRBJ2-1, with D maybe TRBD2 (5 bases). Germline CDR1 SGDLS, CDR2 YYNGEE. There are 14 residues in the CDR3. V was cut by 0 bases and J by 9 bases, with 13 bases left in between. CDR3 coding DNA: TGTGCCAGCAGCGTAGAAGGCCCGGCGGGTGAGCAGTTCTTC. Translation gives CASSVEGPAGEQFF.

J is TRBJ2-3 and V is TRBV11-1, with 8 bases identical to TRBD2. V lost 4 bases, J lost 3 bases, and 3 bases stayed unmatched. This CDR3 has 14 amino acids. The V gene's germline CDR1 is SGHAT and CDR2 FQDESV (reference sequence). The CDR3 sequence is CASSSGGGTDTQYF. CDR3 nucleotide sequence: TGTGCCAGCAGCTCCGGGGGGGGAACAGATACGCAGTATTTT.

The gene calls are TRBV30 and TRBJ2-3, with a weak D call TRBD2 (6 bases). Trimming took 0 bases from V and 2 from J, leaving 18 bases between them. The CDR3 length is 17 residues. The germline V gene has CDR1 GTSNPN and CDR2 SVGIG (reference sequence). CDR3 in DNA: TGTGCCTGGAGTGTACGGTTCCGGGGGACTTTCACAGATACGCAGTATTTT. This sequence encodes CAWSVRFRGTFTDTQYF.

This chain uses TRBV11-2 with TRBJ2-5, with D hard to call. The CDR3 loop spans 11 amino acids. V was shortened by 5 bases and J by 6 bases, with 7 bases between the two germline ends. Germline V lookup: CDR1 SGHAT, CDR2 FQNNGV. This CDR3 is CASSPQQTQYF. The DNA for the CDR3 is TGTGCCAGCAGCCCACAGCAGACCCAGTACTTC.

The chain is built from TRBV28 and TRBJ1-1, with 8 bases lining up with TRBD1. V dropped 6 bases and J dropped 8; count of bases not matched to a gene: 26. The CDR3 has 19 residues. Germline-derived CDR1 and CDR2 are MDHEN and SYDVKM. CDR3 protein: CASSHLLGGGQALRGEAFF. DNA of the CDR3: TGTGCCAGCAGCCACTTATTAGGAGGGGGACAGGCTCTTAGGGGGGAAGCTTTCTTT.

This chain uses TRBV6-4 with TRBJ1-1, with 9 positions matching TRBD1. The CDR3 consists of 14 residues. V shed 6 bases and J 1 base; nucleotides not matched to a gene: 3. Germline CDR1 and CDR2: MRHNA and SNTAGT. The CDR3 sequence: CASRRTGENTEAFF. The CDR3 nucleotides read TGTGCCAGCAGGCGGACAGGGGAGAACACTGAAGCTTTCTTT.